The text below deals with one TCR beta chain. Its antigen is currently unknown. Other nucleotide sequences in the sample specify the same CDR3. Assay used: immunoSEQ multiplex PCR; TCRdb lists only in-frame clones, some missing. Here the sample spans some 2 million clones, less than 95% being singletons. The CDR3 contains 15 residues. Trimming removed 2 bases from V and 0 bases from J, with 10 bases in between. Germline values: CDR1 SGDLS, CDR2 YYNGEE. This sample was included in a study of shared clonotypes between healthy human individuals. Findings and limits, study-wide: A reduction in generation probabilities was seen for non-shared clonotypes relative to those shared by all four donors.

Naive CD8 cells, CD45RO-negative and positively selected for CCR7, excluded terminally differentiated effector memory CD45RA+ cells. Source material: naive CD8+ T cells sorted from blood. The rearrangement joins TRBV9 to TRBJ2-3; tentatively, D is TRBD2 (5 bases). The TCR comes from a young man in good health. Here the CDR3 reads CASSVEDSSTDTQYF. DNA for the CDR3: TGTGCCAGCAGCGTGGAGGACTCTAGCACAGATACGCAGTATTTT.